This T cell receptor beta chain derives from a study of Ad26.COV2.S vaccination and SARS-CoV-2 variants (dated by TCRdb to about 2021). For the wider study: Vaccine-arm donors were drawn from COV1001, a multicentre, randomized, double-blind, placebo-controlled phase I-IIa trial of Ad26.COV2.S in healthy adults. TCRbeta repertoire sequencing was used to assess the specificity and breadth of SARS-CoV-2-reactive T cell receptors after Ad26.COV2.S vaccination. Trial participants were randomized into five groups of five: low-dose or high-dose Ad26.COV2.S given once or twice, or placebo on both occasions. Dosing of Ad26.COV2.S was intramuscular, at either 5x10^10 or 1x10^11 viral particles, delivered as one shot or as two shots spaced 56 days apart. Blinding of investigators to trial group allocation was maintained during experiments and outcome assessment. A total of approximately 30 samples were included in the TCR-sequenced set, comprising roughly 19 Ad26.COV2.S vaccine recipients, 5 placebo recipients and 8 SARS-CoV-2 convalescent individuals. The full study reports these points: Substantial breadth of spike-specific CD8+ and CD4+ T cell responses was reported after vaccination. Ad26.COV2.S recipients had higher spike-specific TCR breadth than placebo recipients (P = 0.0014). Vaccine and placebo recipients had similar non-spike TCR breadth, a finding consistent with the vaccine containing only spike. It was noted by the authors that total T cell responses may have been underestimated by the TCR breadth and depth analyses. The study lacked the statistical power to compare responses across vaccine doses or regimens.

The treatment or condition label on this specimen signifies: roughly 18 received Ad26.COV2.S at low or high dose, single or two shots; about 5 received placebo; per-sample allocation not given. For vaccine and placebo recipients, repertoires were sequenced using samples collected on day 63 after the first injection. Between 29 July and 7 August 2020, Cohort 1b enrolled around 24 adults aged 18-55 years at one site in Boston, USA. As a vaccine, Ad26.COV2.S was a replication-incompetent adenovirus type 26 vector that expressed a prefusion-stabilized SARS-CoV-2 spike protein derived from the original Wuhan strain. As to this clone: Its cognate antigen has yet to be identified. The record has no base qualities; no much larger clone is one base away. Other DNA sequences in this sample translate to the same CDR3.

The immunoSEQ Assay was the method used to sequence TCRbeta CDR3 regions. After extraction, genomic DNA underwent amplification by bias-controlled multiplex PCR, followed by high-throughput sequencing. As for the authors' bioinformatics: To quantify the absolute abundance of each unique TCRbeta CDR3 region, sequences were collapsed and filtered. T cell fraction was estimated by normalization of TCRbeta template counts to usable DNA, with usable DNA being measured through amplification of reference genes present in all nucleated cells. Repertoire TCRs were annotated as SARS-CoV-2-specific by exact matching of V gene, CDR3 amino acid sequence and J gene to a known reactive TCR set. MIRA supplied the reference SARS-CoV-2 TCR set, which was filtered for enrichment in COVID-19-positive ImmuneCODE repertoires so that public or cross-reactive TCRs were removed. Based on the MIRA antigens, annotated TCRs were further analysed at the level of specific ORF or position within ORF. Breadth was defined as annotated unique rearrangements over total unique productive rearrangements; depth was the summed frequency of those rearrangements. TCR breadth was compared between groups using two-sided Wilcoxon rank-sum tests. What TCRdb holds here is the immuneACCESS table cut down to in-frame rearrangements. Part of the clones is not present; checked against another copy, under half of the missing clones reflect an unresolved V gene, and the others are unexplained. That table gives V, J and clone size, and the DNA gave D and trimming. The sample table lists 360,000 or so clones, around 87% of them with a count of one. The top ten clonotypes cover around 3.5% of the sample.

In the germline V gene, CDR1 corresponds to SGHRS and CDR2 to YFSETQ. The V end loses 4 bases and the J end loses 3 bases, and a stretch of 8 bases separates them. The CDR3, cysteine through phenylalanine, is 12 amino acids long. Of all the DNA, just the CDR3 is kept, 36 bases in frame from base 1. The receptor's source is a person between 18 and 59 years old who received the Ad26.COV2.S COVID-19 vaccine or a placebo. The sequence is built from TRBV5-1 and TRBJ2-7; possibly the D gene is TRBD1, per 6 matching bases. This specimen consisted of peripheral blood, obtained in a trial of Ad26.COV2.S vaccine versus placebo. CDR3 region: CASSLQGYEQYF. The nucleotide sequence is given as TGCGCCAGCAGCCTACAGGGCTACGAGCAGTACTTC.